The 24 T cell receptor beta chains reported below all come from one sample, sequenced in a study of blood T cells in healthy people across ages (dated by TCRdb to the mid-2010s). Libraries were prepared through 5' RACE. Data came from an Illumina HiSeq 2500. A second PCR of about 6 to 12 cycles was performed with a sample-barcoded 5' primer and a J-beta primer mix. The public reads were quality trimmed at Q25 with fastp and then assembled into clones with MiXCR by TCRdb, keeping productive beta chains. Identical CDR3 protein sequences are pooled into one entry, listed with their most common genes and DNA. The table for this sample lists some 900,000 distinct CDR3 sequences; around 46% of them were counted only once. In total, the top ten clones hold around an eighth of the sample. The sample taken for sequencing was blood. These receptors all stem from a man aged 30-40 years in good health.

The chain links TRBV4-1 to TRBJ2-4; the D gene could be TRBD1 or TRBD2 (5 bases each). The J call may be incorrect, as the DNA end agrees better with TRBJ2-7. CDR1 MGHRA and CDR2 YSYEKL come from the germline V gene. This CDR3 comprises 16 residues. DNA for the CDR3: TGCGCCAGCAGCCAAGACACCGGGGCTACAACCTACGAGCAGTACTTC. Translated, it gives CASSQDTGATTYEQYF.

This clonotype came up a few times. The V gene is TRBV4-2, the J gene TRBJ2-1; 9 nucleotides match TRBD2. This CDR3 spans 16 amino acids. V lost 0 bases and J lost 7; bases outside the gene matches: 7. CDR1 and CDR2 from the germline V gene are LGHNA and YNFKEQ. The CDR3 coding sequence is TGTGCCAGCAGCCAAGATGAGGCGGGGGGGCCTAATGAGCAGTTCTTC. Protein sequence: CASSQDEAGGPNEQFF.

The V call is TRBV7-2, the J call TRBJ2-5; 7 positions match TRBD2. The junction had 4 bases not matched to a gene; V was cut back by 2 bases and J by 4 bases. CDR3 length: 14 residues. CDR1 and CDR2 from the germline V gene are SGHTA and FQGNSA. The CDR3 DNA reads as TGTGCCAGCAGCTTACGACTAGCCCGAGAGACCCAGTACTTC. Translated, it gives CASSLRLARETQYF.

The chain joins TRBV13 to TRBJ2-7; D is possibly TRBD1 or TRBD2 (5 bases each). With 5 bases removed from V and 0 bases from J, the gap between germline ends came to 8 bases. This CDR3 is built from 13 residues. Germline V gives CDR1 PRHDT, CDR2 FYEKMQ (reference sequence). CDR3 sequence reads: CASSEGTSYEQYF. The DNA of the CDR3 is TGTGCCAGCAGCGAGGGGACCTCCTACGAGCAGTACTTC.

This clonotype was picked up many times. V gene TRBV11-3 combines with J gene TRBJ2-4; 7 positions agree with TRBD1. The DNA end is a closer match to TRBJ2-7, so the J assignment may be wrong. The germline gives CDR1 SGHNT, CDR2 YENEEA. The CDR3 has 12 residues. CDR3 sequence: CASSGTDYEQYF. CDR3 in DNA: TGTGCCAGCTCGGGGACAGACTACGAGCAGTACTTC.

V gene TRBV28 combines with J gene TRBJ2-1, with TRBD1 matching 7 bases. Per the germline V gene, CDR1 is MDHEN and CDR2 is SYDVKM. The CDR3 totals 15 residues. Trimming cost V 6 bases and J 4 bases; bases outside gene matches: 9. CDR3 DNA: TGTGCCAGCAGGACTCCGGGACAGTCGTACAATGAGCAGTTCTTC. Translation: CASRTPGQSYNEQFF.

This clonotype came up many times. At one end, the junction sequence differs from germline, possibly due to a read error. In DNA, the CDR3 is TGTGCCAGCAGTTTGGGGGGCGCGGAGACCCAGTACTTC. Translation: CASSLGGAETQYF. The chain combines TRBV5-1 with TRBJ2-5; tentatively, D is TRBD1 or TRBD2 (6 bases each). The CDR3 loop spans 13 amino acids. Germline-derived CDR1 and CDR2 are SGHRS and YFSETQ.

The rearrangement joins TRBV25-1 to TRBJ1-2, with D perhaps matching TRBD1 (5 bases). The ends were cut back, 2 bases at V and 2 bases at J, with 12 bases in the middle. The CDR3 runs to 15 residues. The germline V gene encodes CDR1 MGHDK and CDR2 SYGVNS. CDR3 amino acids: CASSEIGQGNYGYTF. The CDR3 DNA follows: TGTGCCAGCAGTGAAATCGGTCAGGGAAACTATGGCTACACCTTC.

This clonotype was seen more than once but under ten times. The chain combines TRBV29-1 with TRBJ2-1; tentative D call: TRBD2 (5 bases). Trimming left V 4 bases short and J 10 bases short, with 14 bases between. CDR1 is SQVTM and CDR2 is ANQGSEA in the germline V gene. This CDR3 is built from 12 residues. The DNA of the CDR3 is TGCAGCGTTGTCCTAGCCGCGAACGAGCAGTTCTTC. Amino acids: CSVVLAANEQFF.

As concerns this clonotype: A read error may explain this, as a much larger clone is one base away. The chain employs TRBV20-1 and TRBJ1-5, with D tentatively TRBD1 (5 bases). The CDR3 runs to 13 residues. V lost 3 bases and J lost 7, with 13 bases in between. Germline-derived CDR1 and CDR2 are DFQATT and SNEGSKA (reference sequence). CDR3 nucleotide sequence: TGCAGTGCTAGCGACAGCGTAGGGCAGCCCCAGCATTTT. As protein: CSASDSVGQPQHF.

This clonotype was recorded many times. The chain couples TRBV4-1 to TRBJ1-1; D perhaps matches TRBD1 (6 bases). Trimming shortened V by 4 bases and J by 0 bases, and 15 bases separated the two germline ends. The CDR3 extends over 16 amino acids. CDR1 and CDR2 from the germline V gene are MGHRA and YSYEKL. The CDR3 protein is CASSPGGRTMNTEAFF. The CDR3 DNA sequence: TGCGCCAGCAGCCCGGGGGGGCGAACGATGAACACTGAAGCTTTCTTT.

The chain uses TRBV3-1 and TRBJ1-5, with D hard to call. V was trimmed by 3 bases and J by 7 bases, leaving 13 bases between them. CDR3 length equals 14 residues. Germline V gene lookup returns CDR1 LGHDT and CDR2 YNNKEL (reference sequence). The CDR3 sequence: CASSQEAGRQPQHF. CDR3 coding DNA: TGTGCCAGCAGCCAGGAGGCCGGACGGCAGCCCCAGCATTTT.

This clonotype showed up just a few times. The chain recombines TRBV10-3 with TRBJ2-7, with 7 bases that match TRBD1. CDR3 length equals 16 residues. Per the germline V gene, CDR1 is ENHRY and CDR2 is SYGVKD. V dropped 2 bases and J dropped 7; count of bases not matched to a gene: 14. Here the CDR3 DNA reads TGTGCCATCAGTGAGAAGGGACAGATTGGATACAATGAGCAGTACTTC. Encoded protein: CAISEKGQIGYNEQYF.

The chain links TRBV12-3 or TRBV12-4 to TRBJ2-5; 8 nucleotides match TRBD1. The J segment lost 5 bases and the V segment lost 5 bases, leaving 7 bases of the junction unmatched. The CDR3 extends over 14 amino acids. CDR3 loop: CASSPRTGHETQYF. In DNA form, the CDR3 reads TGTGCCAGCAGTCCACGGACAGGGCACGAGACCCAGTACTTC.

In its sample, this clonotype was seen once. A much larger clone lies a single base off, so this may be a read error. V gene TRBV12-3 or TRBV12-4 combines with J gene TRBJ2-1; D unclear. V was shortened by 1 base and J by 3 bases, with 10 bases between the two germline ends. This CDR3 contains 15 residues. This chain's CDR3 is CASSLENDGYNEQFF. Written as DNA, the CDR3 is TGTGCCAGCAGTTTAGAGAACGATGGCTACAATGAGCAGTTCTTC.

J is TRBJ1-6 and V is TRBV14, with 8 bases matching TRBD1. The CDR3 is made up of 15 amino acids. The J segment lost 9 bases and the V segment lost 5 bases, leaving 9 bases of the junction unmatched. CDR1 is SGHDN and CDR2 is FVKESK in the germline V gene. The CDR3 bases are TGTGCCAGCAGCGGCCGTGACAGGGGATTTTCACCCCTCCACTTT. Translating it yields CASSGRDRGFSPLHF.

This chain links TRBV29-1 with TRBJ2-1, with TRBD2 matching 9 bases. V dropped 0 bases and J dropped 4; count of bases not matched to a gene: 7. Germline loops: CDR1 SQVTM, CDR2 ANQGSEA. The CDR3 loop spans 16 amino acids. The CDR3 coding sequence is TGCAGCGTTGAAGATCCTGCGGGGGGGGAATACAATGAGCAGTTCTTC. Translation: CSVEDPAGGEYNEQFF.

This clonotype was counted at least ten times. V is TRBV29-1 and J is TRBJ2-1; D perhaps matches TRBD1 (5 bases). Deletions cut 0 bases from V and 1 base from J, with 7 bases between. There are 14 residues in the CDR3. Germline CDR1 and CDR2: SQVTM and ANQGSEA. CDR3 in DNA: TGCAGCGTTGAAGAGGGGCTATCCTACAATGAGCAGTTCTTC. Its translation is CSVEEGLSYNEQFF.

This clonotype was seen a few times. CDR3 protein: CAIRRDRSETQYF. Written as DNA, the CDR3 is TGTGCCATCAGAAGGGACAGGTCAGAGACCCAGTACTTC. The chain couples TRBV10-3 to TRBJ2-5, with TRBD1 matching 8 bases. CDR1 is ENHRY, CDR2 SYGVKD, per germline. V shed 6 bases, J shed 4 bases, and the junction held 4 bases outside the gene matches. The length of the CDR3 is 13 residues.

Worth noting for this clonotype: This may be a read error, as it is one base from a much larger clone. The DNA of the CDR3 is TGTGCCAGCAGCTTATCCCCAGAGACCCAGTACTTC. Protein: CASSLSPETQYF. The J gene is TRBJ2-7, the V gene TRBV7-2; D is uncertain. The J call is in doubt because the DNA end fits TRBJ2-5 better. The CDR3 extends over 12 amino acids. The germline gives CDR1 SGHTA, CDR2 FQGNSA.

V and J are TRBV27 and TRBJ2-3; D assignment may be TRBD1 or TRBD2 (6 bases each). The CDR3 has 17 amino acids. Trimming removed 7 bases at V and 5 bases at J, with 25 bases between. Germline V gene sequence: CDR1 MNHEY, CDR2 SMNVEV (reference sequence). The CDR3 coding sequence is TGTGCCAGCATGGATATACTACAGGGCTCCGGGGGAGATACGCAGTATTTT. It specifies CASMDILQGSGGDTQYF.

The chain has TRBV7-9 and TRBJ2-4, with 7 bases lining up with TRBD1. The closer fit of TRBJ2-7 to the DNA end suggests the J call may be wrong. Germline assignment: CDR1 SEHNR and CDR2 FQNEAQ (reference sequence). This CDR3 spans 14 amino acids. In DNA form, the CDR3 reads TGTGCCAGCAGCGCCTCCGGGACAGACTACGAGCAGTACTTC. Protein sequence: CASSASGTDYEQYF.

This clonotype showed up just once. The rearrangement links TRBV27 to TRBJ2-1, with TRBD1 as a possible D gene (5 bases). V was pared by 3 bases and J by 5 bases, with 11 bases between. Germline V CDR1 and CDR2: MNHEY, SMNVEV (reference sequence). The CDR3 sequence is 14 residues long. The CDR3 DNA follows: TGTGCCAGCAGTTTCTTGGACATGGACAATGAGCAGTTCTTC. Protein: CASSFLDMDNEQFF.

This chain joins TRBV25-1 and TRBJ2-3; D is unresolved. The CDR3 contains 12 residues. Germline V gene sequence: CDR1 MGHDK, CDR2 SYGVNS. Between the trimmed V and J ends, which lost 3 bases and 6 bases, there was a span of 7 bases. CDR3 in DNA: TGTGCCAGCAGTGAGTACGTGGATACGCAGTATTTT. This codes for CASSEYVDTQYF. Full variable domain (remainder filled in from reference TRBV25-1 and TRBJ2-3): EADIYQTPRYLVIGTGKKITLECSQTMGHDKMYWYQQDPGMELHLIHYSYGVNSTEKGDLSSESTVSRIRTEHFPLTLESARPSHTSQYLCASSEYVDTQYFGPGTRLTVL.